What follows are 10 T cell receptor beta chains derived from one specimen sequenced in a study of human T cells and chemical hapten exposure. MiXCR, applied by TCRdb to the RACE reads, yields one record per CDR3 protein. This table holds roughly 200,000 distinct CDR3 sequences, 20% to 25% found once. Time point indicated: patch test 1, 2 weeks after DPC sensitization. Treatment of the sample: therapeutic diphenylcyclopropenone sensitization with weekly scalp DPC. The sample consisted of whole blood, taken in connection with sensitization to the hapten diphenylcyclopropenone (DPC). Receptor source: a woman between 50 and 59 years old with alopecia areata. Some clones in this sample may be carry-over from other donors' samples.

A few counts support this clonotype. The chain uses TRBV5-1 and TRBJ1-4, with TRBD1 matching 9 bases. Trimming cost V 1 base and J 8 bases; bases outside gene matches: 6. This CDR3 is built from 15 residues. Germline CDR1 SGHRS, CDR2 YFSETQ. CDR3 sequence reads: CASSLIGQGSEKLFF. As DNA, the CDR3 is TGCGCCAGCAGCTTGATAGGACAGGGGTCGGAAAAACTGTTTTTT. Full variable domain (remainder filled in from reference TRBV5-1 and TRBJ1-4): KAGVTQTPRYLIKTRGQQVTLSCSPISGHRSVSWYQQTPGQGLQFLFEYFSETQRNKGNFPGRFSGRQFSNSRSEMNVSTLELGDSALYLCASSLIGQGSEKLFFGSGTQLSVL.

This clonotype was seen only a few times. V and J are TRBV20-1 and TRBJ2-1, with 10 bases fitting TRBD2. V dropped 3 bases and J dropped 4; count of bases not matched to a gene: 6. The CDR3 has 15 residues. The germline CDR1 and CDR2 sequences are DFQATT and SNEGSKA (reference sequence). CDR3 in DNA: TGCAGTGCTAGGCTAGCGGGAGTAAGATACAATGAGCAGTTCTTC. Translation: CSARLAGVRYNEQFF.

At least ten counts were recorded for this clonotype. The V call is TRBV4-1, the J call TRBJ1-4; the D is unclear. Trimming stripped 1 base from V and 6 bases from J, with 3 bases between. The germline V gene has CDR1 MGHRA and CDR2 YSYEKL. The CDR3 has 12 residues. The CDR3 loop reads CASSQVYEKLFF. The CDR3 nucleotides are TGCGCCAGCAGCCAAGTGTATGAAAAACTGTTTTTT.

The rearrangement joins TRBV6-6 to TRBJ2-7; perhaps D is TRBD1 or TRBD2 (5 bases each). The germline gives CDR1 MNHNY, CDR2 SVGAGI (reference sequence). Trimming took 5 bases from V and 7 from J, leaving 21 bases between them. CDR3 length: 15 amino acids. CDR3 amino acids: CASSRQGTGYGEQYF. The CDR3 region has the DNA TGTGCCAGCAGTCGACAAGGGACCGGATATGGAGAGCAGTACTTC.

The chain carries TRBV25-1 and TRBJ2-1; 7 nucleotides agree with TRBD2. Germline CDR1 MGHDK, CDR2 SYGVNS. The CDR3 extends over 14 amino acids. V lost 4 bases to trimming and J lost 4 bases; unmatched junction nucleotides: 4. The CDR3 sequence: CASSGLASYNEQFF. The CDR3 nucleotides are TGTGCCAGCAGTGGACTAGCCTCTTACAATGAGCAGTTCTTC.

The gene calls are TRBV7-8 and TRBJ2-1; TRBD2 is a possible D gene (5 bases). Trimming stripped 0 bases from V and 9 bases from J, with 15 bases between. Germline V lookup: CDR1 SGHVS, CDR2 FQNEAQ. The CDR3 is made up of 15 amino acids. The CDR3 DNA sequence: TGTGCCAGCAGCTTAGCTGGCTTCGCGGGCTTTGAGCAGTTCTTC. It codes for CASSLAGFAGFEQFF.

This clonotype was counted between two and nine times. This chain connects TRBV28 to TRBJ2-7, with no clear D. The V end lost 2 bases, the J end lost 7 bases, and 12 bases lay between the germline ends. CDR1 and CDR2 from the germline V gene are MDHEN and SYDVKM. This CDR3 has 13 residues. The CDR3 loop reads CASSLLLGIEQYF. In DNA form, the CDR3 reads TGTGCCAGCAGTTTACTCCTAGGGATTGAGCAGTACTTC.

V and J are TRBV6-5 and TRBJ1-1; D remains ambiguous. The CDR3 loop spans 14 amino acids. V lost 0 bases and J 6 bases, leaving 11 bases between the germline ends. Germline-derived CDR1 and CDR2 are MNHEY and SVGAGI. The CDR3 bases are TGTGCCAGCAGTTACTCGACGACTGGCGCTGAAGCTTTCTTT. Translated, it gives CASSYSTTGAEAFF.

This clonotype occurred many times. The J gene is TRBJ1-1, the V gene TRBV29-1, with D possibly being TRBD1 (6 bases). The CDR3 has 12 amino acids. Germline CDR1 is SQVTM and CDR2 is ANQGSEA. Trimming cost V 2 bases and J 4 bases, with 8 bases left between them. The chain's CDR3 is CSVERGTTEAFF. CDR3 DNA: TGCAGCGTTGAAAGGGGGACCACTGAAGCTTTCTTT.

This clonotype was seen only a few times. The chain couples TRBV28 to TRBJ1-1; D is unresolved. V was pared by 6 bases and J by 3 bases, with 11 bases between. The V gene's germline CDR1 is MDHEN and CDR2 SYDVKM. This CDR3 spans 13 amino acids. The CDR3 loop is CASRGQMDTEAFF. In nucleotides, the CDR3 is TGTGCCAGCAGGGGCCAGATGGACACTGAAGCTTTCTTT.